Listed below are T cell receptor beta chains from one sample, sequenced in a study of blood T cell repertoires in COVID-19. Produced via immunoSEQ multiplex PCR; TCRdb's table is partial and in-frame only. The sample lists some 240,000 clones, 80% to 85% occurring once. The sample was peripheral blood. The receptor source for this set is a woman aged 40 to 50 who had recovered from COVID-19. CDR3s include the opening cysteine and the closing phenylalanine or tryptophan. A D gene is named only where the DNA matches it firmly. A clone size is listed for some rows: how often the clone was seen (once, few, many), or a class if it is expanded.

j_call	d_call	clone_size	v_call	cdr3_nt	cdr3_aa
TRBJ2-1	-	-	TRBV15	TGTGCCACCAGCAGAGATCGGGGACTTAACAATGAGCAGTTCTTC	CATSRDRGLNNEQFF
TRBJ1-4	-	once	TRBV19	TGTGCCAGTCACCGGCGCGGACGGACAGCAACTAATGAAAAACTGTTTTTT	CASHRRGRTATNEKLFF
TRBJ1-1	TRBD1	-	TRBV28	TGTGCCAGCGGACCCGGGACAGGGGGCGTGTGGACTGAAGCTTTCTTT	CASGPGTGGVWTEAFF
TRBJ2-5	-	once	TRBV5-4	TGTGCCAGCAGCTTTCTCCAAGAGACCCAGTACTTC	CASSFLQETQYF
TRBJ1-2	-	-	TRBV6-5	TGTGCCAGCAGCGACGACAGCATGAACTATGGCTACACCTTC	CASSDDSMNYGYTF
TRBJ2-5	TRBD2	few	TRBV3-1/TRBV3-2	TGTGCCAGCAGCCACCGGGGGGGCCGCGAGACCCAGTACTTC	CASSHRGGRETQYF
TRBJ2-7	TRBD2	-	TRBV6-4	TGTGCCAGCAGTGAGGAGGCTAGCGGGGACTACGAGCAGTACTTC	CASSEEASGDYEQYF
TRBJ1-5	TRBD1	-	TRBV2	TGTGCCAGCAGTGAAAAAACAGGGGGATTCAATCAGCCCCAGCATTTT	CASSEKTGGFNQPQHF
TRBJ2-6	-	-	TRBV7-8	TGTGCCAGCAGCCCCCTGGTAGCCCCCGGCTCAAACTCTGGGGCCAACGTCCTGACTTTC	CASSPLVAPGSNSGANVLTF
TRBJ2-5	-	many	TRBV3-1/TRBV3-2	TGTGCCAGCAGCCAAGAATTGAGCGACGGAGTAGAGACCCAGTACTTC	CASSQELSDGVETQYF
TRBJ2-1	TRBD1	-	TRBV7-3	TGTGCCAGCAGCCTGGGACAGGGGGAAATCAATGAGCAGTTCTTC	CASSLGQGEINEQFF
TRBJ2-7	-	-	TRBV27	TGTGCCAGCAGTTTAATTTCATCAGGGCCACACGAGCAGTACTTC	CASSLISSGPHEQYF
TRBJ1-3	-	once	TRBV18	TGTGCCAGCTCATCCTCGACTGGATTTGTTTCTGGAAACACCATATATTTT	CASSSSTGFVSGNTIYF
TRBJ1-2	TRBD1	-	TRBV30	TGTGCCTGGAGTGAAAAGGGGGGACAGGGGGCGCATGGCTACACCTTC	CAWSEKGGQGAHGYTF
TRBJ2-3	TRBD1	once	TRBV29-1	TGCAGCGGACTGGGACAGGGGGCAGATACGCAGTATTTT	CSGLGQGADTQYF
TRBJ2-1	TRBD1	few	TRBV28	TGTGCCAGCAGCAAACCGGGGATTGGACAGGGACAAATGGAGCAGTTCTTC	CASSKPGIGQGQMEQFF
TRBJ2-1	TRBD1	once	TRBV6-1	TGTGCCAGCAGTGAATTGGGACAGGGCAACAATGAGCAGTTCTTC	CASSELGQGNNEQFF
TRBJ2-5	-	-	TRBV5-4	TGTGCCAGCAGCTTAGGGAGTTTGGGAACTCAAGAGACCCAGTACTTC	CASSLGSLGTQETQYF
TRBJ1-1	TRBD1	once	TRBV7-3	TGTGCCAGCAGCGGGGCGGGACAGGGGGCGAGCACTGAAGCTTTCTTT	CASSGAGQGASTEAFF
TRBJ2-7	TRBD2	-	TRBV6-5	TGTGCCGCTTGCGGGGGGGGTTTCTACGAGCAGTACTTC	CAACGGGFYEQYF
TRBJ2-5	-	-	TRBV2	TGTGCCGTAGACAACCCGCGGACCCAGTACTTC	CAVDNPRTQYF
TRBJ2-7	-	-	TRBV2	TGTGCCAGCAGTGCATTCTCCTACGAGCAGTACTTC	CASSAFSYEQYF
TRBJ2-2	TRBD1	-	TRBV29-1	TGCAGCGTCGTGACAGGGGAAACCGGGGAGCTGTTTTTT	CSVVTGETGELFF
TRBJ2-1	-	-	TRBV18	TGTGCCAGCTCACCGAAGGCGGGGTCCAGCTCCTACAATGAGCAGTTCTTC	CASSPKAGSSSYNEQFF
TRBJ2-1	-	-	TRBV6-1	TGTGCCAGCAGTGAACTGGACATCCCCTACAATGAGCAGTTCTTC	CASSELDIPYNEQFF
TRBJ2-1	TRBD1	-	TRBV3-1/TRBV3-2	TGTGCCAGCAGCCCGCGACAGGGTGCCTACAATGAGCAGTTCTTC	CASSPRQGAYNEQFF
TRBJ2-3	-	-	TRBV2	TGTGCCAGCAACCTACTGGTTGGTCGGGATACAGATACGCAGTATTTT	CASNLLVGRDTDTQYF
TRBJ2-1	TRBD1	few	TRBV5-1	TGCGCCAGCAGCATGGGGACAGACAATGAGCAGTTCTTC	CASSMGTDNEQFF
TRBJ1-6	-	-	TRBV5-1	TGCGCCAGCAGCTTGTACCCAGGGGATAATTCACCCCTCCACTTT	CASSLYPGDNSPLHF
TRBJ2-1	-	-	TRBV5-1	TGCGCCAGCAGCTCACAGGGTCGAAATGAGCAGTTCTTC	CASSSQGRNEQFF
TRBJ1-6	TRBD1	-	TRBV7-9	TGTGCCAGCAGCGAGGACAGGGTCAATTCACCCCTCCACTTT	CASSEDRVNSPLHF
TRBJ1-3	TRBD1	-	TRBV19	TGTGCCAGTAGAGACAGGGGGCGCGCTGGAAACACCATATATTTT	CASRDRGRAGNTIYF
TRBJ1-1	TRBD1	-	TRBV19	TGTGCCAGTAGTAAGGGACAGGGAATAGCTGAAGCTTTCTTT	CASSKGQGIAEAFF
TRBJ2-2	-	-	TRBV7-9	TGTGCCAGCAGCTGGAACCCGGGTACCGGGGAGCTGTTTTTT	CASSWNPGTGELFF
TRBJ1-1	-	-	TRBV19	TGTGCCAGTAGTCGTGAAAGGGGGGGTTCCACTGAAGCTTTCTTT	CASSRERGGSTEAFF
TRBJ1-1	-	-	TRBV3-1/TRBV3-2	TGTGCCAGCAGCCAACCGGGGGGGGACGCTGAAGCTTTCTTT	CASSQPGGDAEAFF
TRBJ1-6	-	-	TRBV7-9	TGTGCCAGCAGCTTGGTGCAGGGAAGTTCACCCCTCCACTTT	CASSLVQGSSPLHF
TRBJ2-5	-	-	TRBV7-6	TGTGCCAGCAGACCTATTCGGAATGAACGGGGGGCGGCGGAGACCCAGTACTTC	CASRPIRNERGAAETQYF
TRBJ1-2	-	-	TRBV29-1	TGCAGCGTTGAGGCCCCAGGGTACGCGATCTATGGCTACACCTTC	CSVEAPGYAIYGYTF
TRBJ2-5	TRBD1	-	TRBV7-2	TGTGCCAGCAGCCCTCAACAGGGGGCGAAAGAGACCCAGTACTTC	CASSPQQGAKETQYF
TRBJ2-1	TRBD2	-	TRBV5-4	TGTGCCAGCAGCTTGACTAGCGGACTTTTGGATGAGCAGTTCTTC	CASSLTSGLLDEQFF
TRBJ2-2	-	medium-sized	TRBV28	TGTGCCAGCAGTTCCGGGACACATACCGGGGAGCTGTTTTTT	CASSSGTHTGELFF
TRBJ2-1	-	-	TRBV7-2	TGTGCCAGCAGCGGGACTTACAGTCTGAGGAATGAGCAGTTCTTC	CASSGTYSLRNEQFF
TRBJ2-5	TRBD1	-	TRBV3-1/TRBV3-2	TGTGCCAGCAGCCACCACGACAACAGGGGCGAGACCCAGTACTTC	CASSHHDNRGETQYF
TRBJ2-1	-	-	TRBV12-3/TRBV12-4	TGTGCCAGCAGTTTTATGGGGGCCGGTGAGCAGTTCTTC	CASSFMGAGEQFF